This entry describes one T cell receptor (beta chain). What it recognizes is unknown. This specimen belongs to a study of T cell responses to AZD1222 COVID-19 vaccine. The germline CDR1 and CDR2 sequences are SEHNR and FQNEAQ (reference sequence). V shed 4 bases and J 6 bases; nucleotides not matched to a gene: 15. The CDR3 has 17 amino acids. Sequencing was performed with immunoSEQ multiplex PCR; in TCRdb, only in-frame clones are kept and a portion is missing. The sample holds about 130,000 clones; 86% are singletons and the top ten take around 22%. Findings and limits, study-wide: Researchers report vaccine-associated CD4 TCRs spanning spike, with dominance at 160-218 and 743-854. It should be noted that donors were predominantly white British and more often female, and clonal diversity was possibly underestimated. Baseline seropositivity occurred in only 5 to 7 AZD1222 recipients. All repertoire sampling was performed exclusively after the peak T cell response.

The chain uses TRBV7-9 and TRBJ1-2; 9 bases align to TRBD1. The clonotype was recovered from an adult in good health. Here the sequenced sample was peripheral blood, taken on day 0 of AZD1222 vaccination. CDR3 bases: TGTGCCAGCAGCTCCCCGGGACAGGGATTATTTCAGGATGGCTACACCTTC. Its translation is CASSSPGQGLFQDGYTF.